This is a list of T cell receptor beta chains from one sample in a study of T-cell reconstitution after alpha-beta-depleted transplantation in children. From the PCR reads, TCRdb called clonotypes with MiXCR, one entry per CDR3 protein. This sample has 170,000 or so distinct CDR3 sequences, with 6% to 7% found just once. The source was PBMCs from the stem cell graft donor, collected from the stem cell graft. Receptors were obtained from a human donor who donated a stem cell graft to a child with Wiskott-Aldrich syndrome. Each CDR3 is given with its conserved first and last residue. The D gene is left open where the match is weak. Size tells how often a clone was seen (once, few, many) or the class of an expanded clone, and some rows leave it out.

d_call,clone_size,j_call,v_call,cdr3_aa,cdr3_nt
TRBD2,many,TRBJ2-3,TRBV7-2,CASSSGLTTDTQYF,TGTGCCAGCAGCTCGGGACTAACCACAGATACGCAGTATTTT
.,many,TRBJ2-3,TRBV2,CASSGALPDTQYF,TGTGCCAGCAGTGGGGCCCTTCCAGATACGCAGTATTTT
.,few,TRBJ1-2,TRBV24-1,CATSDSAAGYTF,TGTGCCACCAGTGACTCAGCGGCAGGCTACACCTTC
.,many,TRBJ1-1,TRBV7-2,CASSLGFGGTGAFF,TGTGCCAGCAGCTTAGGGTTCGGCGGGACGGGTGCTTTCTTT
.,few,TRBJ2-1,TRBV5-1,CASTDPSSDNEQFF,TGCGCCAGCACCGACCCCTCTAGCGACAATGAGCAGTTCTTC
.,many,TRBJ2-1,TRBV4-3,CASSQFGQIYNEQFF,TGCGCCAGCAGCCAATTTGGGCAGATCTACAATGAGCAGTTCTTC
TRBD2,many,TRBJ2-1,TRBV29-1,CSVGVSGRADNEQFF,TGCAGCGTTGGTGTAAGCGGGAGGGCAGACAATGAGCAGTTCTTC
.,.,TRBJ2-1,TRBV6-2/TRBV6-3,CASSIRDHEQFF,TGTGCCAGCAGCATCCGTGACCATGAGCAGTTCTTC
TRBD1,.,TRBJ2-5,TRBV2,CASRGPGQVEETQYF,TGTGCCAGCAGGGGGCCAGGACAGGTTGAGGAGACCCAGTACTTC
.,many,TRBJ2-3,TRBV3-1,CASSQVRGVSTDTQYF,TGTGCCAGCAGCCAAGTACGCGGGGTCAGCACAGATACGCAGTATTTT
TRBD1,many,TRBJ2-7,TRBV12-3/TRBV12-4,CASRLTGTGGYEQYF,TGTGCCAGCAGACTTACCGGGACAGGGGGCTACGAGCAGTACTTC